This T cell receptor (beta chain) was recovered during a study of spatial heterogeneity in lung cancer. J lost 0 bases, V lost 4 bases, and 5 bases had no gene match. This CDR3 has 17 residues. From germline, CDR1 is SGHTA and CDR2 FQGTGA. TCRdb redid the calling of the 5' RACE reads with MiXCR, one entry per CDR3 protein. The table has approximately 92,000 distinct CDR3 sequences, 9.5% to 15% seen once; the top ten hold about two fifths. This clonotype showed up just a few times. Time point given: sample taken at primary tumor resection. The sequence was obtained from a male donor with early-stage non-small cell lung cancer. Sequences were derived from PBMCs, sampled at surgery. This chain joins TRBV7-3 and TRBJ2-6; 8 bases fit TRBD1. CDR3 sequence reads: CASSSWTGNSGANVLTF. CDR3 DNA: TGTGCCAGCAGCTCATGGACAGGGAACTCTGGGGCCAACGTCCTGACTTTC.